Shown below are 12 T cell receptor beta chains from a single sample sequenced in a study of shared clonotypes between healthy human individuals. The assay was immunoSEQ multiplex PCR, and TCRdb's table has in-frame clones only and misses some. The data contain 550,000 to 750,000 clones, 92% of them singletons. Terminally differentiated effector memory CD45RA+ cells were excluded from the naive CD8 cells, which were CD45RO-negative and positively selected for CCR7. Sequences were obtained from naive CD8+ T cells sorted from blood. The receptors here all came from a man aged 30 to 39 in good health.

The gene calls are TRBV9 and TRBJ2-7; 10 nucleotides line up with TRBD1. The CDR3 runs to 14 residues. The germline V gene has CDR1 SGDLS and CDR2 YYNGEE. J lost 6 bases, V lost 3 bases, and 6 bases had no gene match. Here the CDR3 DNA reads TGTGCCAGCAGCGGACGACAGGGGGCTGGCGAGCAGTACTTC. Translated, it gives CASSGRQGAGEQYF.

The rearrangement joins TRBV30 to TRBJ2-4, with D possibly being TRBD1 or TRBD2 (6 bases each). Trimming shortened V by 4 bases and J by 0 bases, and 10 bases separated the two germline ends. CDR1 is GTSNPN and CDR2 is SVGIG in the germline V gene (reference sequence). The CDR3 covers 14 residues. The CDR3 loop reads CAWNRGLAKNIQYF. The DNA of the CDR3 is TGTGCCTGGAATCGGGGGCTAGCCAAAAACATTCAGTACTTC.

This clone showed up just once. This chain connects TRBV15 to TRBJ1-2, with D hard to call. CDR3 length: 12 amino acids. V lost 0 bases, J lost 9 bases, and 8 bases lay in between. Germline V gene sequence: CDR1 LNHNV, CDR2 YYDKDF (reference sequence). The CDR3 reads CATSRDEGSYTF. CDR3 nucleotides: TGTGCCACCAGCAGAGATGAGGGTAGCTACACCTTC.

This clone appeared once. The rearrangement links TRBV7-9 to TRBJ2-7, with TRBD2 matching 9 bases. CDR3 length equals 15 residues. From germline, CDR1 is SEHNR and CDR2 FQNEAQ (reference sequence). V lost 5 bases and J lost 9; bases outside the gene matches: 14. Here the CDR3 DNA reads TGTGCCAGCAGCCGGGATGGTAGCGGGAGAAAAGTGCAGTACTTC. This sequence encodes CASSRDGSGRKVQYF.

This chain connects TRBV10-3 to TRBJ1-2, with 9 bases matching TRBD1. The CDR3 has 14 amino acids. J lost 6 bases, V lost 4 bases, and 6 bases had no gene match. Germline values: CDR1 ENHRY, CDR2 SYGVKD. The CDR3 loop is CAISVDRGVNGYTF. CDR3 sequence (DNA): TGTGCCATCAGTGTGGACAGGGGTGTAAATGGCTACACCTTC.

The chain couples TRBV27 to TRBJ1-5, with 8 bases identical to TRBD1. V dropped 4 bases and J dropped 6; count of bases not matched to a gene: 8. Germline V gives CDR1 MNHEY, CDR2 SMNVEV (reference sequence). The CDR3 runs 15 residues. The CDR3 region is CASSSDRAGGQPQHF. The CDR3 bases are TGTGCCAGCAGTTCGGACAGGGCCGGGGGTCAGCCCCAGCATTTT.

The chain joins TRBV4-1 to TRBJ2-7; D unresolved. Germline V gives CDR1 MGHRA, CDR2 YSYEKL. With 0 bases removed from V and 0 bases from J, the gap between germline ends came to 9 bases. CDR3 length: 15 residues. The CDR3 DNA reads TGCGCCAGCAGCCAAGATCTCTGGGACTCCTACGAGCAGTACTTC. This sequence encodes CASSQDLWDSYEQYF.

The J gene is TRBJ2-7, the V gene TRBV2, with TRBD1 identical over 10 bases. The CDR3 loop spans 17 amino acids. In germline, CDR1 is SNHLY, CDR2 FYNNEI. V was clipped by 2 bases and J by 2 bases; unmatched bases: 9. CDR3 coding DNA: TGTGCCAGCAGTGAAACCCAAATGGGGACAGGGGCCTACGAGCAGTACTTC. Amino acid sequence: CASSETQMGTGAYEQYF.

This sequence joins TRBV10-3 and TRBJ1-1; 7 bases fit TRBD1. This CDR3 has 15 residues. In germline, CDR1 is ENHRY, CDR2 SYGVKD. Losses at the gene ends were 2 bases for V and 3 bases for J; bases not matched to a gene: 6. The CDR3 bases are TGTGCCATCAGTGAGCCCAACAGGGGAGACACTGAAGCTTTCTTT. The encoded protein is CAISEPNRGDTEAFF.

This clone showed up many times. J is TRBJ2-1 and V is TRBV5-5, with D possibly being TRBD1 (6 bases). The germline CDR1 and CDR2 sequences are SGHKS and YYEKEE (reference sequence). The CDR3 runs 15 residues. The V and J ends lost 1 base and 9 bases respectively, with 17 bases between them. As DNA, the CDR3 is TGTGCCAGCAGCTTGTTAGGGTCTCGGGACACTGAGCAGTTCTTC. Translating it yields CASSLLGSRDTEQFF.

Note on this clone: The same CDR3 also results from other DNA sequences found in this sample. The rearrangement joins TRBV9 to TRBJ2-2; D unclear. V was trimmed by 3 bases and J by 2 bases, leaving 2 bases between them. Germline V gene lookup returns CDR1 SGDLS and CDR2 YYNGEE. CDR3 length: 12 amino acids. The CDR3 protein is CASSANTGELFF. CDR3 nucleotide sequence: TGTGCCAGCAGCGCAAACACCGGGGAGCTGTTTTTT.

Remarks on this clone: The sample has other DNA sequences that encode this CDR3 too. J is TRBJ2-5 and V is TRBV5-1; possibly TRBD1 for D (5 bases). Germline V gives CDR1 SGHRS, CDR2 YFSETQ. The CDR3 has 14 amino acids. Between the trimmed V and J ends, which lost 0 bases and 0 bases, there was a span of 6 bases. The CDR3 region is CASSLEGYQETQYF. The DNA of the CDR3 is TGCGCCAGCAGCTTGGAGGGGTACCAAGAGACCCAGTACTTC. The whole variable domain, filled in from reference TRBV5-1 and TRBJ2-5, reads KAGVTQTPRYLIKTRGQQVTLSCSPISGHRSVSWYQQTPGQGLQFLFEYFSETQRNKGNFPGRFSGRQFSNSRSEMNVSTLELGDSALYLCASSLEGYQETQYFGPGTRLLVL.